The 28 T cell receptor beta chains reported below all come from one sample, sequenced in a study of regulatory T cells in long-lasting Graves disease. Specified time point: persistent/refractory GD, antithyroid drugs over 5 years with positive TRAb. TCR sequences were obtained from RNA taken from PBMCs. Both iRepertoire HTBI primers and Arm-PCR of CDR3 regions were used to build the TCR beta libraries. TCRdb re-derived calls from the multiplex PCR reads in MiXCR, one entry per CDR3 protein. The sample records hundreds of thousands of distinct CDR3 sequences, 30% being singletons. The starting material was peripheral blood mononuclear cells (PBMCs), obtained when the disease was refractory, from a patient treated with antithyroid drugs. Receptors were obtained from a female donor with Graves disease.

The chain combines TRBV19 with TRBJ2-1; 9 bases align to TRBD1. This CDR3 has 13 residues. Losses at the gene ends were 9 bases for V and 4 bases for J; bases not matched to a gene: 4. From germline, CDR1 is LNHDA and CDR2 SQIVND (reference sequence). This chain's CDR3 is CASKGTGYNEQFF. The CDR3 DNA reads TGTGCCAGCAAGGGGACAGGGTACAATGAGCAGTTCTTC. Combining the CDR3 with reference TRBV19 and TRBJ2-1 gives the whole variable domain DGGITQSPKYLFRKEGQNVTLSCEQNLNHDAMYWYRQDPGQGLRLIYYSQIVNDFQKGDIAEGYSVSREKKESFPLTVTSAQKNPTAFYLCASKGTGYNEQFFGPGTRLTVL.

This clonotype was seen repeatedly, ten times or more. V gene TRBV12-3 or TRBV12-4 combines with J gene TRBJ1-1, with unresolved D. The CDR3 loop spans 13 amino acids. The V end lost 6 bases, the J end lost 1 base, and 9 bases lay between the germline ends. This CDR3 reads CASSLSQNTEAFF. For the CDR3, the DNA is TGTGCCAGCAGCTTAAGTCAGAACACTGAAGCTTTCTTT.

The chain has TRBV15 and TRBJ1-5; TRBD1 agrees at 11 bases. The V segment lost 2 bases and the J segment 6 bases; nucleotides outside the gene matches: 12. CDR1 is LNHNV, CDR2 YYDKDF, per germline (reference sequence). The CDR3 totals 18 residues. CDR3 coding DNA: TGTGCCACCAGCAGACCCGGGACAGGGGGTAGGGATGGTCAGCCCCAGCATTTT. Protein sequence: CATSRPGTGGRDGQPQHF.

This clonotype was observed a handful of times. The chain joins TRBV12-3 or TRBV12-4 to TRBJ1-5; no clear D. Trimming stripped 8 bases from V and 0 bases from J, with 8 bases between. The CDR3 extends over 13 amino acids. The CDR3 sequence: CASRRFSNQPQHF. CDR3 DNA: TGTGCCAGCCGGAGGTTTAGCAATCAGCCCCAGCATTTT.

This clonotype was found a few times. The J gene is TRBJ2-5, the V gene TRBV3-1, with D possibly TRBD2 on 5 matching bases. This CDR3 has 17 residues. Per germline, CDR1 LGHDT and CDR2 YNNKEL (reference sequence). The germline V and J ends were trimmed by 5 bases and 1 base, with 20 bases remaining between them. The CDR3 reads CASSIKRTPTLQETQYF. Here the CDR3 DNA reads TGTGCCAGCAGCATCAAGCGGACCCCGACTCTCCAAGAGACCCAGTACTTC.

This clonotype was counted a few times. The chain recombines TRBV19 with TRBJ2-2, with TRBD1 identical over 8 bases. Germline CDR1 is LNHDA and CDR2 is SQIVND (reference sequence). The CDR3 length is 14 residues. The V and J ends lost 7 bases and 5 bases, in that order; junction bases with no gene match: 6. The CDR3 nucleotides read TGTGCCAGTAAAACAGGGGGAGGTACCGGGGAGCTGTTTTTT. Translation: CASKTGGGTGELFF. The full variable domain, with the rest looked up from reference TRBV19 and TRBJ2-2, is DGGITQSPKYLFRKEGQNVTLSCEQNLNHDAMYWYRQDPGQGLRLIYYSQIVNDFQKGDIAEGYSVSREKKESFPLTVTSAQKNPTAFYLCASKTGGGTGELFFGEGSRLTVL.

A word on this clonotype: The conserved final phenylalanine or tryptophan is absent from the CDR3, which likely points to a read error. V is TRBV5-1 and J is TRBJ2-5; D is possibly TRBD1 (6 bases). V gave up 1 base and J gave up 4 bases, with 8 bases separating them. The CDR3 is made up of 13 amino acids. Germline lookup yields CDR1 SGHRS and CDR2 YFSETQ. CDR3 sequence: CASSLNRAETQYL. Written as DNA, the CDR3 is TGCGCCAGCAGCTTGAACAGGGCAGAGACCCAGTACCTC.

This chain uses TRBV10-2 with TRBJ2-5, with 8 bases identical to TRBD2. This CDR3 is 14 amino acids long. Trimming took 6 bases from V and 4 from J; bases not matched to a gene: 7. Per the germline V gene, CDR1 is WSHSY and CDR2 is SAAADI. CDR3 amino acids: CASRSGTSGETQYF. The DNA for the CDR3 is TGCGCCAGCAGATCCGGGACTAGTGGAGAGACCCAGTACTTC.

This clonotype was seen a handful of times. The chain employs TRBV28 and TRBJ1-1; D gene uncertain. V gave up 6 bases and J gave up 3 bases, with 11 bases separating them. Germline V gene sequence: CDR1 MDHEN, CDR2 SYDVKM. This CDR3 has 13 amino acids. The CDR3 nucleotides read TGTGCCAGCAGCCCCCCAGAGGACACTGAAGCTTTCTTT. It encodes CASSPPEDTEAFF.

The V and J genes are TRBV6-1 and TRBJ2-7; 7 bases agree with TRBD1. Germline CDR1 reads MNHNS; CDR2 reads SASEGT. The V gene end was trimmed by 3 bases and the J gene end by 4 bases; junction bases not matched to a gene: 6. CDR3 size: 14 residues. The CDR3 sequence is CASSDGTAPYEQYF. The CDR3 DNA follows: TGTGCCAGCAGTGATGGGACAGCTCCTTACGAGCAGTACTTC.

The chain is built from TRBV5-1 and TRBJ2-7; TRBD1 matches at 7 bases. The CDR3 contains 14 residues. Germline-derived CDR1 and CDR2 are SGHRS and YFSETQ. V lost 5 bases, J lost 3 bases, and 8 bases stayed unmatched. DNA for the CDR3: TGCGCCAGCAGAGACGGACAGGAGAACTACGAGCAGTACTTC. Amino acid sequence: CASRDGQENYEQYF.

The J gene is TRBJ1-1, the V gene TRBV9, with a weak D call TRBD1 (5 bases). The germline V and J ends were trimmed by 0 bases and 0 bases, with 9 bases remaining between them. The CDR3 is 15 residues long. The germline V gene has CDR1 SGDLS and CDR2 YYNGEE. CDR3 loop: CASSVVRDLNTEAFF. The CDR3 DNA is TGTGCCAGCAGCGTAGTGAGGGACCTGAACACTGAAGCTTTCTTT.

V gene TRBV20-1 combines with J gene TRBJ2-7; D is unclear. The CDR3 loop spans 12 amino acids. V was cut by 6 bases and J by 3 bases, with 12 bases left in between. The V gene's germline CDR1 is DFQATT and CDR2 SNEGSKA (reference sequence). For the CDR3, the DNA is TGCAGTGCCAAGTATATTAACTACGAGCAGTACTTC. Amino acids: CSAKYINYEQYF.

The chain recombines TRBV28 with TRBJ1-2, with 9 bases fitting TRBD1. Germline V gene sequence: CDR1 MDHEN, CDR2 SYDVKM. V was pared by 10 bases and J by 9 bases, with 6 bases of the junction left unmatched. The CDR3 has 11 amino acids. The CDR3 loop is CATGDRASYTF. The CDR3 coding sequence is TGTGCCACAGGGGACAGGGCTAGCTACACCTTC.

With regard to this clonotype: A much larger clone is a single base away; this may be a read error. The chain combines TRBV11-2 with TRBJ1-2; no definite D call. CDR3 length: 15 residues. V lost 0 bases and J 4 bases, leaving 12 bases between the germline ends. Germline loops: CDR1 SGHAT, CDR2 FQNNGV. The CDR3 coding sequence is TGTGCCAGCAGCTTAGATAACGGATTTCCCTATGGCTACACCTTC. Protein sequence: CASSLDNGFPYGYTF.

The chain recombines TRBV27 with TRBJ2-5, with TRBD2 as a possible D gene (5 bases). The germline CDR1 and CDR2 sequences are MNHEY and SMNVEV (reference sequence). The CDR3 covers 14 residues. The V gene lost 2 bases and the J gene lost 7 bases, with 14 bases spanning the gap. CDR3 protein: CASSLDGGGWTQYF. The DNA of the CDR3 is TGTGCCAGCAGTTTAGATGGCGGCGGGTGGACCCAGTACTTC.

The V and J genes are TRBV11-2 and TRBJ2-2, with 7 bases lining up with TRBD1. The CDR3 has 17 residues. Germline V gene data show CDR1 as SGHAT and CDR2 as FQNNGV. The junction had 9 bases not matched to a gene; V was cut back by 1 base and J by 4 bases. The CDR3: CASSLADRRLITGELFF. In nucleotides, the CDR3 is TGTGCCAGCAGCTTAGCGGACAGGCGCCTCATCACCGGGGAGCTGTTTTTT.

This clonotype was seen a handful of times. The V and J genes are TRBV27 and TRBJ1-1; no clear D gene. This CDR3 is built from 14 residues. Germline lookup yields CDR1 MNHEY and CDR2 SMNVEV (reference sequence). V was trimmed by 3 bases and J by 10 bases, leaving 18 bases between them. The CDR3 loop is CASSLAAGNRGAFF. As DNA, the CDR3 is TGTGCCAGCAGTTTGGCCGCCGGAAACCGCGGAGCTTTCTTT.

This clonotype was seen only a few times. The chain has TRBV11-2 and TRBJ2-7, with 10 bases fitting TRBD2. This CDR3 spans 15 amino acids. Germline CDR1 is SGHAT and CDR2 is FQNNGV. V lost 4 bases and J lost 6; bases outside the gene matches: 9. The CDR3 region has the DNA TGTGCCAGCAGCTCCCCGGGACTAGCGTTGGTCGAGCAGTACTTC. As protein: CASSSPGLALVEQYF.

The chain links TRBV20-1 to TRBJ2-7; TRBD2 is a possible D gene (6 bases). The CDR3 sequence is 14 residues long. Germline CDR1 reads DFQATT; CDR2 reads SNEGSKA (reference sequence). Trimming took 2 bases from V and 0 from J, leaving 11 bases between them. CDR3 nucleotide sequence: TGCAGTGCTAGACGGGACTCCAGCTCCTACGAGCAGTACTTC. Translated: CSARRDSSSYEQYF.

The chain combines TRBV27 with TRBJ2-1; no firm D call. The CDR3 length is 13 residues. V lost 2 bases and J 10 bases, leaving 12 bases between the germline ends. Germline V gene lookup returns CDR1 MNHEY and CDR2 SMNVEV (reference sequence). The CDR3 protein is CASSLNALKEQFF. CDR3 in DNA: TGTGCCAGCAGTTTAAACGCCCTAAAGGAGCAGTTCTTC.

The sample holds a few counts of this clonotype. This chain joins TRBV20-1 and TRBJ1-1; D is undetermined. Trimming pared 3 bases from V and 4 bases from J, leaving 12 bases between. This CDR3 has 13 residues. The germline V gene encodes CDR1 DFQATT and CDR2 SNEGSKA (reference sequence). As DNA, the CDR3 is TGCAGTGCTAGCGACACCGCTCGCACTGAAGCTTTCTTT. Translated: CSASDTARTEAFF.

This clonotype showed up just a few times. CDR3 bases: TGTGCTAGTGGTTCGGGACAGGGGGCCTACGAGCAGTACTTC. Its protein is CASGSGQGAYEQYF. The chain carries TRBV12-5 and TRBJ2-7; TRBD1 matches at 11 bases. The CDR3 is made up of 14 amino acids. V was pared by 4 bases and J by 2 bases, with 1 base of the junction left unmatched. CDR1 is LGHNT and CDR2 is FRNRAP in the germline V gene.

The chain employs TRBV15 and TRBJ2-4; D may be TRBD1 (5 bases). V lost 3 bases and J lost 0, with 6 bases in between. The germline gives CDR1 LNHNV, CDR2 YYDKDF (reference sequence). The CDR3 loop spans 14 amino acids. The CDR3 region is CATSRDIAKNIQYF. DNA of the CDR3: TGTGCCACCAGCAGGGACATAGCCAAAAACATTCAGTACTTC.

This clonotype has just a few counts. A read error may produce the germline difference seen at one junction end. The chain combines TRBV20-1 with TRBJ2-5; the match to TRBD2 covers 16 bases. The CDR3 extends over 19 amino acids. Germline CDR1 and CDR2: DFQATT and SNEGSKA (reference sequence). In DNA form, the CDR3 reads TGCAGTGCGAGAGTACCTGGGACTAGCGGGAGGGCCCCTCAAGAGACCCAGTACTTC. Its translation: CSARVPGTSGRAPQETQYF.

This chain joins TRBV30 and TRBJ1-6; D may be TRBD1 (6 bases). Trimming took 1 base from V and 4 from J, leaving 8 bases between them. CDR1 is GTSNPN, CDR2 SVGIG, per germline (reference sequence). The CDR3 consists of 14 residues. The CDR3, as DNA: TGTGCCTGGAGTGAGGACAGATATAATTCACCCCTCCACTTT. It is translated as CAWSEDRYNSPLHF.

The chain combines TRBV3-1 with TRBJ1-1, with D uncertain. V was cut by 0 bases and J by 4 bases, with 6 bases left in between. Germline assignment: CDR1 LGHDT and CDR2 YNNKEL (reference sequence). The CDR3 totals 13 residues. CDR3 coding DNA: TGTGCCAGCAGCCAAGATCACCTCACTGAAGCTTTCTTT. Amino acids: CASSQDHLTEAFF. Drawing the rest from reference TRBV3-1 and TRBJ1-1, the complete variable domain is DTAVSQTPKYLVTQMGNDKSIKCEQNLGHDTMYWYKQDSKKFLKIMFSYNNKELIINETVPNRFSPKSPDKAHLNLHINSLELGDSAVYFCASSQDHLTEAFFGQGTRLTVV.

This clonotype showed up just a few times. This chain uses TRBV7-9 with TRBJ1-2; 12 nucleotides line up with TRBD1. Germline loops: CDR1 SEHNR, CDR2 FQNEAQ (reference sequence). J was trimmed by 5 bases and V by 0 bases; bases with no gene match: 4. This CDR3 comprises 16 residues. CDR3 nucleotides: TGTGCCAGCAGCTTAGCTGGGACAGGGGGCGGATATGGCTACACCTTC. Its protein is CASSLAGTGGGYGYTF. Using reference TRBV7-9 and TRBJ1-2 for the parts outside the CDR3, the full variable domain is DTGVSQNPRHKITKRGQNVTFRCDPISEHNRLYWYRQTLGQGPEFLTYFQNEAQLEKSRLLSDRFSAERPKGSFSTLEIQRTEQGDSAMYLCASSLAGTGGGYGYTFGSGTRLTVV.